One and the same sample provided the 6 T cell receptor beta chains below, sequenced in a study of regulatory T cells in long-lasting Graves disease. Time point in this sample: newly diagnosed GD, antithyroid drugs for less than 3 months. Extracted PBMC RNA gave rise to the TCR library. Construction of the TCR beta libraries employed iRepertoire HTBI primers in conjunction with Arm-PCR of CDR3 regions. Using its own MiXCR run on the multiplex PCR reads, TCRdb lists one record per CDR3 protein. This table holds 550,000 to 600,000 distinct CDR3 sequences, about 16% found once. The same data also went into a second study, on T cells in Graves' hyperthyroidism and ophthalmopathy.

The sequenced sample was peripheral blood mononuclear cells (PBMCs), obtained at new diagnosis, from a patient treated with antithyroid drugs. Source of these receptors: a man in his late teens or twenties with Graves disease.

There are many counts of this clonotype. CDR3 DNA sequence: TGTGCCAGCAGTCCCCTCGCGGGAGTCGAGCAGTACTTC. It specifies CASSPLAGVEQYF. The chain recombines TRBV28 with TRBJ2-7, with 7 nucleotides matching TRBD2. The CDR3 covers 13 residues. After removal of 5 bases from V and 6 bases from J, the junction contained 7 bases not matched to a gene. CDR1 is MDHEN, CDR2 SYDVKM, per germline.

J is TRBJ1-6 and V is TRBV6-5; TRBD1 agrees at 10 bases. Germline V gene lookup returns CDR1 MNHEY and CDR2 SVGAGI. The CDR3 sequence is 14 residues long. Trimming removed 4 bases from V and 6 bases from J; junction bases left unmatched: 0. The CDR3 nucleotides read TGTGCCAGCAGTTGGGACAGGGGTAATTCACCCCTCCACTTT. It yields the protein CASSWDRGNSPLHF.

The chain recombines TRBV24-1 with TRBJ2-1, with a weak D call TRBD2 (6 bases). The CDR3 runs 15 residues. The germline V and J ends were trimmed by 0 bases and 7 bases, with 12 bases remaining between them. The V gene's germline CDR1 is KGHDR and CDR2 SFDVKD. The CDR3: CATSDLRREGNEQFF. The CDR3 nucleotides read TGTGCCACCAGTGATTTGCGGCGGGAAGGGAATGAGCAGTTCTTC.

The sample holds many counts of this clonotype. The chain joins TRBV12-3 or TRBV12-4 to TRBJ1-5; tentative D call: TRBD1 (6 bases). V lost 5 bases to trimming and J lost 2 bases, with 13 bases between them. This CDR3 has 15 amino acids. This CDR3 is CASSDRNRGNQPQHF. The CDR3, as DNA: TGTGCCAGCAGTGATCGCAACAGGGGCAATCAGCCCCAGCATTTT.

This clonotype was counted at least ten times. The chain is built from TRBV20-1 and TRBJ2-7; D gene uncertain. The CDR3 length is 10 residues. CDR1 and CDR2 from the germline V gene are DFQATT and SNEGSKA (reference sequence). Between the trimmed V and J ends, which lost 5 bases and 7 bases, there was a span of 9 bases. The CDR3: CSAQNREQYF. The CDR3, as DNA: TGCAGTGCTCAGAATAGGGAGCAGTACTTC.

This clonotype was counted only a few times. DNA of the CDR3: TGTGCCAGCAGCGCCTTAACAGGGCGGGTTAAAGGGGCCAACGTCCTGACTTTC. It specifies CASSALTGRVKGANVLTF. The J gene is TRBJ2-6, the V gene TRBV9; possible D gene TRBD1, 6 bases. The CDR3 extends over 18 amino acids. Germline CDR1 reads SGDLS; CDR2 reads YYNGEE. Trimming removed 3 bases from V and 4 bases from J, with 20 bases in between.